This TCR beta chain was sequenced during a study of shared clonotypes between healthy human individuals. Points from the study as a whole: Some naive CD4 clonotypes, around 5%, turned up in common across several donors. Measured sharing among donors was expected to vary with sequencing depth.

Sequencing used immunoSEQ multiplex PCR; TCRdb keeps in-frame clones, though not all of them. In the table there are 2,100,000 or so clones, approximately 96% of which are singletons. As regards this clone: What it binds is not known.

The CDR3 is made up of 16 amino acids. With 5 bases removed from V and 2 bases from J, the gap between germline ends came to 19 bases. Per germline, CDR1 SGHVS and CDR2 FNYEAQ. The receptor comes from a man aged 18 to 30 in good health. V usage is TRBV7-6 and J usage is TRBJ2-7, with D perhaps assigned TRBD1 or TRBD2 (5 bases each). Sequencing used naive CD4+ T cells sorted from blood. Subset meaning: CD45RA+ positively selected. The CDR3 DNA reads as TGTGCCAGCAGCCTTCCCGGGGCAGGGAAAACCTACGAGCAGTACTTC. Amino acids: CASSLPGAGKTYEQYF.